Shown below are 14 T cell receptor beta chains from a single sample sequenced in a study of molecular identifiers for immune sequencing clone quantification. Using its own MiXCR run on the PCR reads, TCRdb lists one record per CDR3 protein. Altogether nearly 650,000 distinct CDR3 sequences are present, about 25% being singletons, with the ten largest covering 0.6% to 0.9%. Specimen: naive CD8+ T cells from blood, with Jurkat cell RNA spiked in. The subset was: FACS-sorted CD8+CD4-CCR7+CD45RA+ naive T cells. All receptors come from a human donor in good health. Some libraries in this study had Jurkat cell RNA spiked in.

This clonotype was seen many times. V and J are TRBV20-1 and TRBJ2-3, with TRBD2 matching 10 bases. The V gene end was trimmed by 6 bases and the J gene end by 1 base; junction bases not matched to a gene: 7. The CDR3 consists of 15 residues. Looked up from germline, CDR1 is DFQATT and CDR2 is SNEGSKA (reference sequence). The CDR3 loop reads CSARDGTSGTDTQYF. The CDR3, as DNA: TGCAGTGCCCGCGACGGGACTAGCGGCACAGATACGCAGTATTTT.

This clonotype was seen ten or more times. CDR3 sequence (DNA): TGTGCCAGCAGCGGTCTTGGGGCGGGAGACCCAGATACGCAGTATTTT. This sequence encodes CASSGLGAGDPDTQYF. This chain uses TRBV11-2 with TRBJ2-3; 7 nucleotides agree with TRBD2. Trimming cost V 5 bases and J 4 bases; bases outside gene matches: 12. The germline gives CDR1 SGHAT, CDR2 FQNNGV. The CDR3 is made up of 16 amino acids.

A word on this clonotype: This may come from a read error, since a much larger clone is one base off. The J gene is TRBJ2-3, the V gene TRBV24-1; D is unclear. CDR3 length: 13 residues. The V gene's germline CDR1 is KGHDR and CDR2 SFDVKD. This chain's CDR3 is CATRSTRADTRYF. CDR3 in DNA: TGTGCCACCAGGAGCACAAGGGCAGATACGCGGTATTTT.

The count of this clonotype is one. A read error may be the cause here, since a much bigger clone is one base away. The chain employs TRBV12-3 or TRBV12-4 and TRBJ1-2; 8 bases fit TRBD1. This CDR3 contains 13 residues. CDR3 amino acids: CASSPGTGYGHTF. The CDR3 bases are TGTGCCAGCAGTCCCGGGACAGGCTATGGCCACACCTTC.

This clonotype was found a few times. The V and J genes are TRBV19 and TRBJ2-3, with 7 nucleotides matching TRBD1. The V segment lost 8 bases and the J segment 7 bases; nucleotides outside the gene matches: 6. The germline CDR1 and CDR2 sequences are LNHDA and SQIVND (reference sequence). CDR3 length: 12 amino acids. CDR3 DNA: TGTGCCAGTCATGACAGGGCGTATACGCAGTATTTT. As protein: CASHDRAYTQYF.

Of note for this clonotype: Being one base from a much bigger clone, this may be a read error. V and J are TRBV29-1 and TRBJ2-1; 8 bases fit TRBD2. The CDR3 spans 13 residues. Germline values: CDR1 SQVTM, CDR2 ANQGSEA. Trimming at V came to 7 bases and at J to 4 bases, leaving 6 bases not matched to a gene. Here the CDR3 DNA reads TGCAGCGGAAGACTAGCGAATTACAATGAGCAGTTCTTC. It encodes CSGRLANYNEQFF.

Many counts were recorded for this clonotype. The V call is TRBV4-1, the J call TRBJ2-4, with 7 bases fitting TRBD2. The V and J ends lost 0 bases and 7 bases, in that order; junction bases with no gene match: 9. The CDR3 has 16 residues. CDR1 and CDR2 (germline): MGHRA, YSYEKL. CDR3 protein: CASSQEAGRDYNIQYF. The DNA of the CDR3 is TGCGCCAGCAGCCAAGAGGCAGGGAGGGATTATAACATTCAGTACTTC.

Worth noting for this clonotype: A single base separates this from a much larger clone, so it may be a read error. The rearrangement uses TRBV10-3 and TRBJ2-7; D gene uncertain. The CDR3 loop spans 13 amino acids. The germline V gene encodes CDR1 ENHRY and CDR2 SYGVKD. The CDR3 bases are TGTGCCATCAGTGAGTCAGAGGTCTACGAGCAGTGCTTC. This codes for CAISESEVYEQCF.

The genes are TRBV29-1 and TRBJ2-5, with 8 nucleotides matching TRBD1. CDR3 size: 14 residues. Germline V gene data show CDR1 as SQVTM and CDR2 as ANQGSEA. V lost 6 bases to trimming and J lost 9 bases; unmatched junction nucleotides: 15. CDR3 DNA: TGCAGCGTGACCTTCAGGGGGCGCGGGGAGCCCCAGTACTTC. As protein: CSVTFRGRGEPQYF. Full variable domain (missing parts from reference TRBV29-1 and TRBJ2-5): SAVISQKPSRDICQRGTSLTIQCQVDSQVTMMFWYRQQPGQSLTLIATANQGSEATYESGFVIDKFPISRPNLTFSTLTVSNMSPEDSSIYLCSVTFRGRGEPQYFGPGTRLLVL.

This sequence joins TRBV7-2 and TRBJ2-7; D uncertain. The germline V gene has CDR1 SGHTA and CDR2 FQGNSA. The CDR3 spans 15 residues. The V end was cut by 0 bases, the J end by 3 bases, with 12 bases between. The CDR3 DNA reads TGTGCCAGCAGCTTAGCCCCATCAGGCTACTACGAGCAGTACTTC. Its protein product is CASSLAPSGYYEQYF.

Remarks on this clonotype: A much larger clone differs from this one at a single base, so this may be a read error. The CDR3 sequence: CASIYEDIEGAKNIQYF. In DNA, the CDR3 is TGTGCCAGCATTTATGAGGACATCGAAGGGGCCAAAAACATTCAGTACTTC. V and J are TRBV6-2 or TRBV6-3 and TRBJ2-4, with D perhaps matching TRBD1 (5 bases). V was shortened by 7 bases and J by 1 base, with 20 bases between the two germline ends. CDR1 and CDR2 (germline): MNHEY, SVGEGT. This CDR3 is 17 amino acids long.

This chain uses TRBV7-6 with TRBJ1-1, with TRBD1 matching 8 bases. The V gene's germline CDR1 is SGHVS and CDR2 FNYEAQ. The CDR3 contains 15 residues. V lost 5 bases to trimming and J lost 3 bases; unmatched junction nucleotides: 8. CDR3 region: CASSPQTGVDTEAFF. DNA of the CDR3: TGTGCCAGCAGCCCTCAGACAGGGGTGGACACTGAAGCTTTCTTT.

This clonotype has at least ten counts. The rearrangement joins TRBV7-9 to TRBJ1-1; no clear D gene. Germline CDR1 is SEHNR and CDR2 is FQNEAQ (reference sequence). V was pared by 1 base and J by 6 bases, with 12 bases between. This CDR3 has 14 residues. CDR3 nucleotide sequence: TGTGCCAGCAGCTTAGATATGGGTTTCGCTGAAGCTTTCTTT. Protein product: CASSLDMGFAEAFF.

The genes are TRBV6-5 and TRBJ1-6; 10 nucleotides agree with TRBD1. The CDR3 extends over 17 amino acids. With V trimmed by 4 bases and J by 7 bases, 10 bases remained unmatched. Per germline, CDR1 MNHEY and CDR2 SVGAGI. In DNA form, the CDR3 reads TGTGCCAGCAGTTCCATAGCCGGGACAGGGGCGAATTCACCCCTCCACTTT. This encodes CASSSIAGTGANSPLHF.